This is a list of T cell receptor beta chains from one sample in a study of identical twins. MiXCR, run by TCRdb on the 5' RACE reads, gives a single entry per CDR3 protein. The sample yields around 650,000 distinct CDR3 sequences, around 7.4% seen once. These data were likewise used in another study, on yellow fever vaccine responses in identical twins.

The sequenced sample consisted of PBMCs. The origin of the receptors is a woman between 18 and 30 years old in good health. CDR3s include the opening cysteine and the closing phenylalanine or tryptophan. The D gene is left open where the match is weak. Clone size, where shown, is once, few, many, or a class for clones that have expanded.

d_call j_call clone_size cdr3_length v_call cdr3_aa cdr3_nt
. TRBJ2-1 few 15 TRBV7-2 CASSLVESSYNEQFF TGTGCCAGCAGCTTAGTTGAGAGCTCCTACAATGAGCAGTTCTTC
TRBD2 TRBJ2-2 few 15 TRBV5-1 CASSTSGGNTGELFF TGCGCCAGCAGTACTAGCGGAGGGAACACCGGGGAGCTGTTTTTT
TRBD2 TRBJ2-1 few 14 TRBV16 CASSQFVAGNEQFF TGTGCCAGCAGCCAATTCGTAGCGGGAAATGAGCAGTTCTTC
TRBD2 TRBJ2-3 few 16 TRBV7-8 CASSLVPTSFPDTQYF TGTGCCAGCAGCTTAGTTCCGACTAGCTTTCCAGATACGCAGTATTTT
TRBD2 TRBJ2-3 . 13 TRBV20-1 CSESGRAADTQYF TGCAGTGAAAGCGGGAGGGCCGCAGATACGCAGTATTTT
TRBD2 TRBJ2-7 many 14 TRBV12-3/TRBV12-4 CASSLAGGGYEQYF TGTGCCAGCAGCCTAGCGGGCGGTGGCTACGAGCAGTACTTC
. TRBJ1-5 . 14 TRBV28 CASSGSRYNQPQHF TGTGCCAGCAGTGGGTCAAGGTACAATCAGCCCCAGCATTTT
. TRBJ1-1 . 13 TRBV29-1 CSVAGTTDTEAFF TGCAGCGTAGCCGGGACAACGGACACTGAAGCTTTCTTT
. TRBJ1-4 few 15 TRBV7-2 CASSLAQTPNEKLFF TGTGCCAGCAGCTTAGCCCAGACTCCTAATGAAAAACTGTTTTTT
TRBD1 TRBJ2-1 few 15 TRBV2 CASRPGTGNYNEQFF TGTGCCAGCAGGCCCGGGACAGGGAACTACAATGAGCAGTTCTTC
TRBD1 TRBJ1-4 many 12 TRBV14 CASSLDRVKLFF TGTGCCAGCAGCCTAGACAGGGTCAAACTGTTTTTT
. TRBJ2-2 few 16 TRBV2 CASSETGFYGPGELFF TGTGCCAGCAGTGAAACGGGGTTTTATGGACCCGGGGAGCTGTTTTTT
TRBD1 TRBJ2-2 many 15 TRBV12-3/TRBV12-4 CASSLAPVQGSVLFF TGTGCCAGCAGTTTAGCGCCGGTACAGGGGAGTGTGCTGTTTTTT
TRBD2 TRBJ2-1 many 16 TRBV7-9 CASSTRLAGGGYEQFF TGTGCCAGCAGCACCCGTCTAGCGGGGGGAGGATATGAGCAGTTCTTC
. TRBJ2-1 few 12 TRBV29-1 CSKGTGYNEQFF TGCAGCAAGGGGACTGGCTACAATGAGCAGTTCTTC